The sequence of this T cell receptor (beta chain) was determined in a study of yellow fever vaccine responses in identical twins. Study-wide results and limits: Twins' vaccine T cell response reportedly seemed partly convergent, partly personalized.

As for this clonotype: Its antigen is undetermined.

The germline CDR1 and CDR2 sequences are SGHNT and YENEEA. The length of the CDR3 is 16 residues. V lost 5 bases and J lost 3, with 16 bases in between. TCRdb processed the RT-PCR reads anew with MiXCR; each CDR3 protein has one entry. Of about 19,000 distinct CDR3 sequences in the sample, roughly three fifths were seen once. V usage is TRBV11-3 and J usage is TRBJ2-2; D is undetermined. Sequences were derived from T cells from blood (PBMCs), unsorted or a sorted subset (not recorded which), sampled before or after yellow fever vaccination (not recorded which). The clonotype comes from a woman younger than 30 who received the yellow fever vaccine. CDR3 sequence: CASSLGLATHTGELFF. In DNA form, the CDR3 reads TGTGCCAGCAGCCTGGGTTTAGCTACGCACACCGGGGAGCTGTTTTTT.